The present T cell receptor (beta chain) was sequenced within a study of T cells in Graves' hyperthyroidism and ophthalmopathy. What was amplified from RNA transcripts were TCR beta CDR3 regions. The HTBI primer set served for first-round RT-PCR of the TCR CDR3. TCRdb used MiXCR to reprocess the multiplex PCR reads, holding one entry per CDR3 protein. The sample lists a few hundred thousand distinct CDR3 sequences, approximately 16% seen once, with around 3.5% in the top ten. This clonotype was found many times. The TCR comes from a woman in her thirties or forties with Graves' ophthalmopathy. Material: blood.

The CDR3 is CASIKGQGAREQYF. The CDR3 coding sequence is TGTGCCAGCATTAAGGGACAGGGGGCTAGGGAGCAGTACTTC. This chain connects TRBV28 to TRBJ2-7; 12 nucleotides align to TRBD1. This CDR3 has 14 amino acids. With V trimmed by 7 bases and J by 7 bases, 8 bases remained unmatched. CDR1 and CDR2 from the germline V gene are MDHEN and SYDVKM.